This T cell receptor (beta chain) was sequenced during a study of post-analysis software for immune sequencing data. Study as a whole: Courses of disease covered relapsing-remitting, secondary progressive and progressive-relapsing multiple sclerosis.

This clonotype was counted a few times. Antigen specificity is unknown. The ends were cut back, 0 bases at V and 6 bases at J, with 18 bases in the middle. Per the germline V gene, CDR1 is LNHNV and CDR2 is YYDKDF (reference sequence). The CDR3 runs 17 residues. General study findings and limits: Batch-matched samples strongly co-clustered by F measure. Compared against controls, patients with multiple sclerosis displayed significantly lower normalized Chao1 diversity. Five or six TRBV segments were significantly more frequent in patients than in controls. TRBV5-6, TRBV5-1 and TRBV20-1 were among these segments.

Unique molecular identifiers tagged the TCR beta cDNA libraries. Each sample of about 0.95 to 11 million input T cells yielded 500,000 or so cDNA molecules, so each molecule approximated one T cell. TCRdb reprocessed the PCR reads via MiXCR and lists one record per CDR3 protein. There are about half a million distinct CDR3 sequences in the sample; roughly 45% occur only once, and 9% to 14% lies in the top ten. The sample consisted of blood. This chain joins TRBV15 and TRBJ1-5; D might be TRBD1 (6 bases). This TCR was sampled from a girl aged 5 to 17 with multiple sclerosis. CDR3 bases: TGTGCCACCAGCAGAGATAGGGGGGCCCAATGGGGTCAGCCCCAGCATTTT. Amino acid sequence: CATSRDRGAQWGQPQHF. The whole variable domain, filled in from reference TRBV15 and TRBJ1-5, reads DAMVIQNPRYQVTQFGKPVTLSCSQTLNHNVMYWYQQKSSQAPKLLFHYYDKDFNNEADTPDNFQSRRPNTSFCFLDIRSPGLGDTAMYLCATSRDRGAQWGQPQHFGDGTRLSIL.